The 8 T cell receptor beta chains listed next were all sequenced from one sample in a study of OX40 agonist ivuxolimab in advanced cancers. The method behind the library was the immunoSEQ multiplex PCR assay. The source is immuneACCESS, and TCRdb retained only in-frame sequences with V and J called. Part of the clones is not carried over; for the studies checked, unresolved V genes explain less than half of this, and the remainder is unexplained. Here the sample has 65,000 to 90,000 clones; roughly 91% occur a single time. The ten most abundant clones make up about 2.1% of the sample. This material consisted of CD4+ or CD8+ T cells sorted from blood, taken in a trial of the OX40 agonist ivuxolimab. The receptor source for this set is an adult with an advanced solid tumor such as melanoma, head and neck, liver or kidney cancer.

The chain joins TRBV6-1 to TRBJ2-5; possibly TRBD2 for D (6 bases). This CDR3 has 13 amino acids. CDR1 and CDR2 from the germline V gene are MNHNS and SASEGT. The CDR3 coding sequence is TGTGCAGCAGGGAGGCCCGCTCAAGAGACCCAGTACTTC. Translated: CAAGRPAQETQYF.

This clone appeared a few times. CDR3 sequence (DNA): TGCGCCAGCAGGTGGACTGAGGGGGGGAACACTGAAGCTTTCTTT. Residues: CASRWTEGGNTEAFF. This sequence joins TRBV5-1 and TRBJ1-1; a possible D gene is TRBD1 (6 bases). The V gene lost 5 bases and the J gene lost 1 base, with 15 bases spanning the gap. The germline V gene has CDR1 SGHRS and CDR2 YFSETQ. This CDR3 region has 15 residues.

CDR3 coding DNA: TGTGCCAGTAGTATCCTGGCAGGGATGGGTGGCTACACCTTC. It encodes CASSILAGMGGYTF. This chain links TRBV19 with TRBJ1-2, with D perhaps TRBD1 (5 bases). Germline V gene sequence: CDR1 LNHDA, CDR2 SQIVND (reference sequence). This CDR3 contains 14 residues. V shed 3 bases and J shed 7 bases, with 15 bases lying between them.

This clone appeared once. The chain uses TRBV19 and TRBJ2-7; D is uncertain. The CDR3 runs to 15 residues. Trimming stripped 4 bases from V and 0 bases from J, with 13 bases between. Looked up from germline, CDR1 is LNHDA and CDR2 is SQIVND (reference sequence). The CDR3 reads CASSTFKSLSYEQYF. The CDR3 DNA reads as TGTGCCAGTAGTACTTTCAAGAGCCTCTCCTACGAGCAGTACTTC.

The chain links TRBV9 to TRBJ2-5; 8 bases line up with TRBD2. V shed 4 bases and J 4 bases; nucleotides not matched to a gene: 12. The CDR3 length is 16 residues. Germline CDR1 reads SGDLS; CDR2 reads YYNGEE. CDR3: CASSPQGAGVGETQYF. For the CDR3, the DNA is TGTGCCAGCAGCCCCCAGGGAGCGGGAGTCGGAGAGACCCAGTACTTC.

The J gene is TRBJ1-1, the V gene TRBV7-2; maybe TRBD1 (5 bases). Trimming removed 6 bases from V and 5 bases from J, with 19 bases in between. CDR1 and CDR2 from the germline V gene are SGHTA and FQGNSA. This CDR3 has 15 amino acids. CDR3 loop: CASRKSGGVVTEAFF. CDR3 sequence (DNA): TGTGCCAGCAGAAAGTCAGGAGGGGTGGTAACTGAAGCTTTCTTT.

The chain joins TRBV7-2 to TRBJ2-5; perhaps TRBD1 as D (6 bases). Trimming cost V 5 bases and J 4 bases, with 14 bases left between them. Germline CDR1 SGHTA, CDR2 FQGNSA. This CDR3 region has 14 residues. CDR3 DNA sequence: TGTGCCAGCAGCCTGAACAGGGTTGTAGAGACCCAGTACTTC. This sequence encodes CASSLNRVVETQYF.

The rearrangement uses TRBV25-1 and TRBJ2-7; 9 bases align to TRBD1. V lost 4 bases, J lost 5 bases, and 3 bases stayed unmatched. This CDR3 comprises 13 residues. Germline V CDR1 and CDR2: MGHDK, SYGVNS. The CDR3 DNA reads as TGTGCCAGCAGTGGGACAGGGGTCCACGAGCAGTACTTC. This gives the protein CASSGTGVHEQYF.